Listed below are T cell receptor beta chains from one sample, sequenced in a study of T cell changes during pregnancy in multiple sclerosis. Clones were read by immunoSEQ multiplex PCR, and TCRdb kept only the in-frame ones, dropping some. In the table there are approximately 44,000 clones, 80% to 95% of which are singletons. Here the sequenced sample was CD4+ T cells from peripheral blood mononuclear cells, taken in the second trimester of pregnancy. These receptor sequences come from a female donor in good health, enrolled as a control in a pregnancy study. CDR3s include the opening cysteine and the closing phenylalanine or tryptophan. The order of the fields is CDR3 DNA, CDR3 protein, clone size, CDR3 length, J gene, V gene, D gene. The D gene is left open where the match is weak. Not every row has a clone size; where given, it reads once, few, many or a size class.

TGTGCCAGCAGCGATACCGGGACTAGCGGCCGAGAGACCCAGTACTTC,CASSDTGTSGRETQYF,-,16,TRBJ2-5,TRBV5-4,TRBD2
TGTGCCAGTAGTATTGAGATAGCGCCTCCAGTGCTGTTTTTT,CASSIEIAPPVLFF,-,14,TRBJ2-2,TRBV19,-
TGTGCCAGTAGCCCCAGGACTAGCGGGGACACAGATACGCAGTATTTT,CASSPRTSGDTDTQYF,-,16,TRBJ2-3,TRBV19,TRBD2
TGTGCCAGCAGCGCCAGGGGAACCTCTGGAAACACCATATATTTT,CASSARGTSGNTIYF,few,15,TRBJ1-3,TRBV9,-
TGCGCCAGCAGCTTGTCATACAATGAGCAGTTCTTC,CASSLSYNEQFF,-,12,TRBJ2-1,TRBV5-1,-
TGTGCCAGCAGCTTATCACTAGCGGACTTGTACGAGCAGTACTTC,CASSLSLADLYEQYF,few,15,TRBJ2-7,TRBV7-2,TRBD2
TGTGCCAGCAGCGTAGAGGAAGGGGGCAATGAGCAGTTCTTC,CASSVEEGGNEQFF,-,14,TRBJ2-1,TRBV9,-
TGTGCCTGGAAGGCAGGGGGTTATGGCTACACCTTC,CAWKAGGYGYTF,few,12,TRBJ1-2,TRBV30,TRBD1
TGTGCCACCAGCAGAGATCCGGGTCAGCCCCAGCATTTT,CATSRDPGQPQHF,-,13,TRBJ1-5,TRBV15,-
TGTGCCAGCTCACCTTACTCGCGGCAAGAGACCCAGTACTTC,CASSPYSRQETQYF,-,14,TRBJ2-5,TRBV18,-
TGTGCCAGCAGCAAACATAAGGGGGGGGGATGGGTTCAGCCCCAGCATTTT,CASSKHKGGGWVQPQHF,-,17,TRBJ1-5,TRBV27,-
TGTGCCTGGTGGGGGGGGGCCGCCGAGCAGTACTTC,CAWWGGAAEQYF,-,12,TRBJ2-7,TRBV30,-
TGTGCCAGCAGTGCAAGCGGGGGCCGATACAATGAGCAGTTCTTC,CASSASGGRYNEQFF,-,15,TRBJ2-1,TRBV6-1,TRBD2
TGTGCCAGCAGTCCGGGACAGGGTTACGAGCAGTACTTC,CASSPGQGYEQYF,-,13,TRBJ2-7,TRBV11-1,TRBD1
TGTGCCAGCAGCTTAGTAAGGGGTAATTCACCCCTCCACTTT,CASSLVRGNSPLHF,-,14,TRBJ1-6,TRBV7-9,-
TGTGCCAGCAGTTTATTAGAGAGCTACGAGCAGTACTTC,CASSLLESYEQYF,-,13,TRBJ2-7,TRBV28,-
TGTGCCAGCACTTTAAAACAGGGGAAGGCTGAAGCTTTCTTT,CASTLKQGKAEAFF,-,14,TRBJ1-1,TRBV6-5,TRBD1
TGTGCCAGCAGCGTACCAGCCGGGGGGGATAGGAATGAGCAGTTCTTC,CASSVPAGGDRNEQFF,-,16,TRBJ2-1,TRBV9,TRBD2
TGTGCCAGCAGTGCCGGACTAGCGGGAGGGCCCACAGATACGCAGTATTTT,CASSAGLAGGPTDTQYF,once,17,TRBJ2-3,TRBV6-4,TRBD2
TGTGCCAGCAGCTGGGGGCCCAGCGTGATGTACTACGAGCAGTACTTC,CASSWGPSVMYYEQYF,-,16,TRBJ2-7,TRBV5-6,-
TGTGCCAGCAGCTTGTCATGGGAGGAGCAGTACTTC,CASSLSWEEQYF,-,12,TRBJ2-7,TRBV5-8,-
TGTGCCAGCAAGGGGGGGGAAACAGGAACCGGGGAGCTGTTTTTT,CASKGGETGTGELFF,-,15,TRBJ2-2,TRBV19,-
TGCAGCGCTAGACAGGGAAGGAATTCACCCCTCCACTTT,CSARQGRNSPLHF,-,13,TRBJ1-6,TRBV29-1,TRBD1
TGTGCCAGTAGTACCAGCGGGGGGGCGGAGACCCAGTACTTC,CASSTSGGAETQYF,-,14,TRBJ2-5,TRBV19,TRBD2
TGTGCCATCAGTGCGGAGACCGAGCAGTTCTTC,CAISAETEQFF,-,11,TRBJ2-1,TRBV10-3,-
TGTGCCAGCAGCCAACCTAGCGGGAGGGACTACGAGCAGTACTTC,CASSQPSGRDYEQYF,-,15,TRBJ2-7,TRBV28,TRBD2
TGCAGCGCTGGGCAATACTCAGGGGGCGCTGAAGCTTTCTTT,CSAGQYSGGAEAFF,once,14,TRBJ1-1,TRBV29-1,TRBD1
TGTGCCAGCAGTGACAGAGATAGGGGAGGTGAAAAACTGTTTTTT,CASSDRDRGGEKLFF,once,15,TRBJ1-4,TRBV2,-
TGTGCCAGTAGTACGACAGGGGACAATCAGCCCCAGCATTTT,CASSTTGDNQPQHF,-,14,TRBJ1-5,TRBV19,TRBD1
TGTGCCAGCAACGCCCGGGGGACTCGTGGGGAGACCCAGTACTTC,CASNARGTRGETQYF,-,15,TRBJ2-5,TRBV6-6,-
TGTGCCAGCTCACCACCGGGGGGGTCCCTCTCTGGAAACACCATATATTTT,CASSPPGGSLSGNTIYF,-,17,TRBJ1-3,TRBV18,-
TGTGCCAGCATCCTCAAGCCCACAACTAACGCCGGCAATGAGCAGTTCTTC,CASILKPTTNAGNEQFF,-,17,TRBJ2-1,TRBV7-9,-
TGTGCCACCAGCAGAGAGGGAAGCGGGAGAAGAAGCGAGCAGTACTTC,CATSREGSGRRSEQYF,-,16,TRBJ2-7,TRBV15,TRBD2
TGTGCCAGCAGCTTTTTCGGCGGCGACCCATTATCCTACGAGCAGTACTTC,CASSFFGGDPLSYEQYF,-,17,TRBJ2-7,TRBV7-2,-
TGTGCCAGCACGGTCCGAGGGGGAGCCTTCACAGATACGCAGTATTTT,CASTVRGGAFTDTQYF,-,16,TRBJ2-3,TRBV27,-
TGTGCCTGGAACTGGGGAGGGGATCCCCCCGGGGAGCTGTTTTTT,CAWNWGGDPPGELFF,-,15,TRBJ2-2,TRBV30,TRBD2
TGTGCCAGCAGCTGGAAACAGGGGGCGGCCGGGGAGCTGTTTTTT,CASSWKQGAAGELFF,-,15,TRBJ2-2,TRBV11-2,TRBD1
TGTGCCAGCAGCCTCAGCCTCATAGCGGGCTCCTACAATGAGCAGTTCTTC,CASSLSLIAGSYNEQFF,once,17,TRBJ2-1,TRBV7-2,TRBD2
TGTGCCAGCTCACTTACCGGGCTGGGGGGTTCACCCCTCCACTTT,CASSLTGLGGSPLHF,-,15,TRBJ1-6,TRBV18,-
TGTGCCAGCAGCCCCCCCGAGGGGGGACAGGGATTC,CASSPPEGGQGF,-,12,TRBJ1-2,TRBV7-9,TRBD1
TGTGCCAGCAGTTTATTGGGGGGGGCGGTAGCTTTCTTT,CASSLLGGAVAFF,-,13,TRBJ1-1,TRBV27,-
TGTGCCTGGAGTGCAGCCGGACAGACCTACGAGCAGTACTTC,CAWSAAGQTYEQYF,-,14,TRBJ2-7,TRBV30,-
TGTGCCAGCAGTGGGGGGACAGGGAACACTGAAGCTTTCTTT,CASSGGTGNTEAFF,-,14,TRBJ1-1,TRBV6-1,TRBD1
TGTGCCTGGAGTACAGATAGCAATCAGCCCCAGCATTTT,CAWSTDSNQPQHF,-,13,TRBJ1-5,TRBV30,-
TGCGCCAGCAGCCGGTTGAGCGGGGGGGGCACAGATACGCAGTATTTT,CASSRLSGGGTDTQYF,-,16,TRBJ2-3,TRBV4-1,TRBD2
TGTGCCAGCAGCCGGATGACAGCCACCTCCTACGAGCAGTACTTC,CASSRMTATSYEQYF,-,15,TRBJ2-7,TRBV27,-
TGTGCCAGCAGCGTATCTAGCGCCAGTTCGTATGAGCAGTTCTTC,CASSVSSASSYEQFF,-,15,TRBJ2-1,TRBV9,-
TGTGCCAGCAGCCTAAGACAGGGTTCGAACACTGAAGCTTTCTTT,CASSLRQGSNTEAFF,-,15,TRBJ1-1,TRBV5-4,TRBD1
TGTGCCAGCAGGGGGGCTCGGGAGGTTGCTGGCTACACCTTC,CASRGAREVAGYTF,few,14,TRBJ1-2,TRBV6-1,-
TGCGCCAGCAGCAACGGCGGGGCTAATGGCTACACCTTC,CASSNGGANGYTF,-,13,TRBJ1-2,TRBV5-1,-
TGTGCCAGCAGCGTAGCAAGCGGGAGTGGGGAGACCCAGTACTTC,CASSVASGSGETQYF,-,15,TRBJ2-5,TRBV9,TRBD2
TGCGCCAGCAGCTTGCCCGGGACTAGCGACCCCACCGGGGAGCTGTTTTTT,CASSLPGTSDPTGELFF,-,17,TRBJ2-2,TRBV5-1,TRBD2
TGTGCCACCAGCACCCGAGGTGGCAGGGGCCGTAGTGGAGAGACCCAGTACTTC,CATSTRGGRGRSGETQYF,-,18,TRBJ2-5,TRBV15,-
TGCGCCAGCAGCTTGTCGACTAGCGGGAGCTCCTACAATGAGCAGTTCTTC,CASSLSTSGSSYNEQFF,-,17,TRBJ2-1,TRBV5-1,TRBD2